Listed below are T cell receptor beta chains from one sample, sequenced in a study of cytomegalovirus exposure and HLA in healthy donors. The data were produced by immunoSEQ multiplex PCR, yet TCRdb's version contains in-frame clones alone and is incomplete. The data show over 100,000 clones, with around four fifths seen just once and around 2.6% held by the top ten. Sequencing was carried out using PBMCs. Receptors were obtained from a man in his forties in good health and CMV-seronegative. Each CDR3 is given with its conserved first and last residue. A D gene is named only where the DNA matches it firmly. Not all rows give a size; the values are once, few, many and, for expanded clones, a class.

- TRBJ1-5 15 TRBV4-1 TRBD1 CASSPGTGDNQPQHF TGCGCCAGCAGCCCCGGGACAGGGGATAATCAGCCCCAGCATTTT
- TRBJ2-7 11 TRBV6-5 - CASSRGYEQYF TGTGCCAGCAGTAGAGGATACGAGCAGTACTTC
- TRBJ2-5 14 TRBV4-1 TRBD2 CASSQEPSGGPQYF TGCGCCAGCAGCCAAGAACCTAGCGGGGGCCCCCAGTACTTC
- TRBJ2-7 15 TRBV4-2 TRBD1 CASSRGQGADGEQYF TGTGCCAGCAGCCGTGGACAGGGGGCTGACGGCGAGCAGTACTTC
- TRBJ1-1 13 TRBV7-7 - CASSQGQNTEAFF TGTGCTAGCAGCCAGGGACAGAACACTGAAGCTTTCTTT
few TRBJ1-2 15 TRBV7-2 TRBD1 CASSSEGTGVYGYTF TGTGCCAGCAGCTCGGAAGGGACAGGGGTTTATGGCTACACCTTC
- TRBJ2-3 16 TRBV19 TRBD2 CASSPWGGTGTDTQYF TGTGCCAGTAGTCCTTGGGGGGGAACAGGCACAGATACGCAGTATTTT
- TRBJ2-3 17 TRBV7-2 TRBD2 CASSFRLAGRGTDTQYF TGTGCCAGCAGCTTCCGACTAGCGGGGAGGGGCACAGATACGCAGTATTTT
- TRBJ1-4 15 TRBV9 - CASTMNREFNEKLFF TGTGCCAGCACCATGAACAGGGAATTTAATGAAAAACTGTTTTTT
- TRBJ2-1 15 TRBV19 TRBD2 CASSRGGFSYNEQFF TGTGCCAGTAGTCGGGGGGGCTTCTCCTACAATGAGCAGTTCTTC
- TRBJ1-2 14 TRBV6-5 - CASSYDGNNYGYTF TGTGCCAGCAGTTATGACGGGAATAACTATGGCTACACCTTC
- TRBJ1-3 16 TRBV11-2 - CASSLGTYGISNTIYF TGTGCCAGCAGCTTAGGGACGTACGGGATATCGAACACCATATATTTT
- TRBJ2-3 16 TRBV30 TRBD2 CAWSKGLAGGPDTQYF TGTGCCTGGAGTAAGGGACTAGCGGGGGGGCCAGATACGCAGTATTTT
- TRBJ2-2 18 TRBV27 TRBD2 CASSFSVGTSNSLGELFF TGTGCCAGCAGTTTCAGTGTCGGGACTAGCAATTCTCTCGGGGAGCTGTTTTTT
- TRBJ2-2 15 TRBV7-2 - CASSLGGANTGELFF TGTGCCAGCAGCTTAGGGGGCGCGAACACCGGGGAGCTGTTTTTT
- TRBJ1-1 15 TRBV19 - CASSPGLGQDTEAFF TGTGCCAGTAGCCCCGGGTTGGGGCAGGACACTGAAGCTTTCTTT
- TRBJ2-2 12 TRBV2 - CASSEGPGELFF TGTGCCAGCAGTGAAGGGCCCGGGGAGCTGTTTTTT
- TRBJ1-1 14 TRBV4-2 TRBD1 CASSQGDRDTEAFF TGTGCCAGCAGCCAAGGAGACAGGGACACTGAAGCTTTCTTT
- TRBJ1-3 15 TRBV5-1 - CASSSTGISGNTIYF TGCGCCAGCAGCTCAACAGGCATCTCTGGAAACACCATATATTTT
- TRBJ1-2 12 TRBV21-1 - CASSGRGDGYTF TGTGCCAGCAGCGGCCGGGGGGATGGCTACACCTTC
- TRBJ1-1 12 TRBV6-6 - CASSYGQTEAFF TGTGCCAGCAGTTACGGGCAGACTGAAGCTTTCTTT
- TRBJ1-1 15 TRBV15 TRBD1 CATSRLGQGNTEAFF TGTGCCACCAGCAGATTGGGACAGGGGAACACTGAAGCTTTCTTT
- TRBJ2-7 14 TRBV5-4 TRBD1 CASSLRQGAGEQYF TGTGCCAGCAGCTTGCGACAGGGGGCCGGCGAGCAGTACTTC
- TRBJ2-1 17 TRBV9 TRBD1 CASSVDATGGRYNEQFF TGTGCCAGCAGCGTAGACGCGACAGGGGGGCGATACAATGAGCAGTTCTTC
- TRBJ1-3 15 TRBV5-1 - CASSFTPGSGNTIYF TGCGCCAGCAGCTTCACGCCGGGAAGTGGAAACACCATATATTTT
- TRBJ2-1 13 TRBV4-1 TRBD2 CASSQTSGGPQFF TGCGCCAGCAGCCAGACTAGCGGGGGTCCCCAGTTCTTC
- TRBJ1-1 13 TRBV14 - CASSSQVNTEAFF TGTGCCAGCAGCTCCCAGGTGAACACTGAAGCTTTCTTT
- TRBJ2-2 14 TRBV29-1 TRBD2 CSSGTSGNTGELFF TGCAGCTCGGGGACTAGCGGAAACACCGGGGAGCTGTTTTTT
- TRBJ2-5 12 TRBV10-1 TRBD1 CASSGPGTVQYF TGCGCCAGCAGTGGGCCTGGGACAGTCCAGTACTTC
- TRBJ1-3 15 TRBV19 - CASSINRESGNTIYF TGTGCCAGTAGTATCAATCGGGAATCTGGAAACACCATATATTTT
- TRBJ1-4 16 TRBV7-8 - CASSLERTAWGEKLFF TGTGCCAGCAGCTTAGAGCGGACGGCCTGGGGTGAAAAACTGTTTTTT
few TRBJ2-7 15 TRBV13 - CASSPTGPVSYEQYF TGTGCCAGCAGCCCTACAGGGCCGGTATCCTACGAGCAGTACTTC
- TRBJ2-7 16 TRBV6-1 - CASSEEVTALTYEQYF TGTGCCAGCAGTGAAGAGGTGACAGCTTTGACCTACGAGCAGTACTTC
few TRBJ2-7 13 TRBV9 - CASSVSPSYEQYF TGTGCCAGCAGCGTGAGCCCCTCCTACGAGCAGTACTTC
- TRBJ1-5 14 TRBV27 - CASSFGEGNQPQHF TGTGCCAGCAGTTTTGGGGAGGGGAATCAGCCCCAGCATTTT
- TRBJ2-3 18 TRBV7-2 TRBD2 CASSLRTSGGYSTDTQYF TGTGCCAGCAGCTTAAGAACTAGCGGGGGGTATAGCACAGATACGCAGTATTTT
- TRBJ2-1 18 TRBV7-8 TRBD1 CASSLQRRGGASYNEQFF TGTGCCAGCAGCTTGCAACGCCGAGGGGGCGCGTCCTACAATGAGCAGTTCTTC
- TRBJ2-3 15 TRBV19 TRBD2 CASSKLAGAVDTQYF TGTGCCAGTAGTAAACTAGCGGGGGCCGTAGATACGCAGTATTTT
- TRBJ1-1 17 TRBV5-8 TRBD1 CASSLGAGGAANTEAFF TGTGCCAGCAGCTTGGGGGCAGGGGGCGCGGCGAACACTGAAGCTTTCTTT
- TRBJ1-5 15 TRBV2 TRBD1 CASSVGQGDHQPQHF TGTGCCAGCAGTGTAGGACAGGGTGATCATCAGCCCCAGCATTTT
- TRBJ1-5 18 TRBV18 TRBD1 CASSAHGPGTASNQPQHF TGTGCCAGCTCAGCCCATGGACCGGGGACAGCGAGCAATCAGCCCCAGCATTTT
- TRBJ1-3 15 TRBV7-2 - CASSPRTASGNTIYF TGTGCCAGCAGCCCCAGGACAGCCTCTGGAAACACCATATATTTT
- TRBJ1-5 14 TRBV5-1 TRBD1 CASRGQGSDQPQHF TGCGCCAGCAGGGGACAGGGGTCGGATCAGCCCCAGCATTTT
- TRBJ1-1 13 TRBV7-9 - CASSYLMGAEAFF TGTGCCAGCAGCTACCTGATGGGCGCTGAAGCTTTCTTT
- TRBJ1-2 15 TRBV6-1 TRBD1 CASVSRQGANYGYTF TGTGCCAGCGTGAGTCGGCAGGGGGCTAACTATGGCTACACCTTC
- TRBJ2-5 14 TRBV7-7 - CASSLSISQETQYF TGTGCTAGCAGCTTATCTATTAGCCAAGAGACCCAGTACTTC
- TRBJ1-2 13 TRBV5-6 - CASSLRENYGYTF TGTGCCAGCAGCTTGCGGGAGAACTATGGCTACACCTTC
- TRBJ2-1 15 TRBV9 - CASSTRGGAYNEQFF TGTGCCAGCAGCACAAGGGGGGGGGCCTACAATGAGCAGTTCTTC
few TRBJ2-2 13 TRBV6-4 - CASSEHPTGELFF TGTGCCAGCAGTGAACACCCCACCGGGGAGCTGTTTTTT
- TRBJ2-1 15 TRBV15 TRBD2 CATSRAPAGVSEQFF TGTGCCACCAGCAGAGCTCCAGCGGGGGTTAGTGAGCAGTTCTTC
- TRBJ2-3 15 TRBV7-2 TRBD1 CASSLPGGRRDTQYF TGTGCCAGCAGCTTACCAGGGGGCAGAAGAGATACGCAGTATTTT